Below, 32 T cell receptor beta chains from the same sample are listed, as sequenced in a study of T cell responses to AZD1222 COVID-19 vaccine. Produced via immunoSEQ multiplex PCR; TCRdb's table is partial and in-frame only. Here the sample spans approximately 91,000 clones, around nine tenths being singletons. Sequenced here: peripheral blood, sampled on day 0 of AZD1222 vaccination. The receptors derive from an adult in good health.

The chain recombines TRBV5-4 with TRBJ1-1; D not certain. Trimming shortened V by 3 bases and J by 1 base, and 7 bases separated the two germline ends. The germline V gene has CDR1 SGHNT and CDR2 YYREEE (reference sequence). The CDR3 runs to 13 residues. CDR3 region: CASSYTANTEAFF. CDR3 DNA: TGTGCCAGCAGCTACACAGCGAACACTGAAGCTTTCTTT.

The chain has TRBV6-5 and TRBJ2-2; 10 bases match TRBD1. With V trimmed by 2 bases and J by 7 bases, 4 bases remained unmatched. Germline assignment: CDR1 MNHEY and CDR2 SVGAGI. CDR3 length equals 15 residues. DNA for the CDR3: TGTGCCAGCAGTTACGGGACAGGGGAGTTCGGGGAGCTGTTTTTT. Translated, it gives CASSYGTGEFGELFF.

The V gene is TRBV11-2, the J gene TRBJ2-2, with D possibly being TRBD2 (6 bases). Per germline, CDR1 SGHAT and CDR2 FQNNGV. V lost 5 bases and J 1 base, leaving 11 bases between the germline ends. This CDR3 has 15 amino acids. The CDR3 nucleotides are TGTGCCAGCAGCCCCCTAGCGCAGAACACCGGGGAGCTGTTTTTT. It specifies CASSPLAQNTGELFF.

The rearrangement links TRBV12-3 or TRBV12-4 to TRBJ1-3, with D uncertain. Trimming took off 3 bases at V and 4 bases at J, with 7 bases between the two ends. The CDR3 totals 13 residues. The CDR3 nucleotides are TGTGCCAGCAGTTTGATACCGGGAAACACCATATATTTT. It is translated as CASSLIPGNTIYF.

This rearrangement joins TRBV27 to TRBJ1-2; the D is unclear. The CDR3 totals 11 residues. V lost 6 bases and J 5 bases, leaving 7 bases between the germline ends. Per the germline V gene, CDR1 is MNHEY and CDR2 is SMNVEV (reference sequence). CDR3 sequence: CASSPGYGYTF. As DNA, the CDR3 is TGTGCCAGCAGCCCGGGTTATGGCTACACCTTC.

This rearrangement joins TRBV2 to TRBJ1-1; D is possibly TRBD1 (5 bases). The CDR3 sequence is 17 residues long. CDR1 is SNHLY, CDR2 FYNNEI, per germline. The germline V and J ends were trimmed by 2 bases and 0 bases, with 16 bases remaining between them. The CDR3 nucleotides read TGTGCCAGCAGTGAAAGACAGCGCTTGCTCATGAACACTGAAGCTTTCTTT. It specifies CASSERQRLLMNTEAFF.

The V call is TRBV30, the J call TRBJ1-5; the D is unclear. The CDR3 length is 14 residues. CDR1 and CDR2 from the germline V gene are GTSNPN and SVGIG (reference sequence). Trimming shortened V by 0 bases and J by 4 bases, and 10 bases separated the two germline ends. CDR3 amino acids: CAWSVGGKNQPQHF. As DNA, the CDR3 is TGTGCCTGGAGTGTAGGAGGGAAAAATCAGCCCCAGCATTTT. Using reference TRBV30 and TRBJ1-5 for the parts outside the CDR3, the full variable domain is SQTIHQWPATLVQPVGSPLSLECTVEGTSNPNLYWYRQAAGRGLQLLFYSVGIGQISSEVPQNLSASRPQDRQFILSSKKLLLSDSGFYLCAWSVGGKNQPQHFGDGTRLSIL.

The chain recombines TRBV30 with TRBJ2-6, with D perhaps assigned TRBD1 or TRBD2 (6 bases each). CDR1 GTSNPN and CDR2 SVGIG come from the germline V gene (reference sequence). V was clipped by 7 bases and J by 0 bases, with 13 bases between them. There are 15 residues in the CDR3. CDR3 amino acids: CASSRGPSGANVLTF. In DNA form, the CDR3 reads TGTGCCTCTAGCCGGGGGCCCTCTGGGGCCAACGTCCTGACTTTC.

The rearrangement uses TRBV19 and TRBJ2-2; D gene uncertain. There are 15 residues in the CDR3. Between the trimmed V and J ends, which lost 4 bases and 4 bases, there was a span of 13 bases. Germline CDR1 and CDR2: LNHDA and SQIVND (reference sequence). The CDR3 sequence: CASSRRQSSTGELFF. The CDR3 DNA reads as TGTGCCAGTAGTAGGCGGCAGAGTAGCACCGGGGAGCTGTTTTTT.

The V and J genes are TRBV7-8 and TRBJ2-7; D possibly corresponds to TRBD1 (6 bases). The CDR3 contains 16 residues. The V gene's germline CDR1 is SGHVS and CDR2 FQNEAQ. Trimming stripped 5 bases from V and 0 bases from J, with 17 bases between. The CDR3 is CASSVRNRDSSYEQYF. The CDR3 DNA reads as TGTGCCAGCAGCGTACGGAACAGGGATAGCTCCTACGAGCAGTACTTC.

The V gene is TRBV4-1, the J gene TRBJ2-7; D is unresolved. Per the germline V gene, CDR1 is MGHRA and CDR2 is YSYEKL. The CDR3 totals 13 residues. The germline V and J ends were trimmed by 4 bases and 2 bases, with 9 bases remaining between them. The CDR3 DNA is TGCGCCAGCAGCCGGGGATGGACCTACGAGCAGTACTTC. It encodes CASSRGWTYEQYF.

The V call is TRBV4-1, the J call TRBJ1-2; tentative D call: TRBD1 (5 bases). Deletions cut 2 bases from V and 8 bases from J, with 18 bases between. This CDR3 has 15 amino acids. CDR1 is MGHRA, CDR2 YSYEKL, per germline. The CDR3 region is CASSQPRGSGEGYTF. The DNA for the CDR3 is TGCGCCAGCAGCCAACCGCGGGGGTCCGGGGAGGGCTACACCTTC.

Only one count was recorded for this clone. The chain links TRBV19 to TRBJ1-1; no clear D. Germline V gene data show CDR1 as LNHDA and CDR2 as SQIVND (reference sequence). The CDR3 contains 13 residues. V was cut by 7 bases and J by 0 bases, with 9 bases left in between. CDR3 amino acids: CASTERLNTEAFF. DNA of the CDR3: TGTGCCAGTACGGAAAGACTGAACACTGAAGCTTTCTTT.

A word on this clone: Other nucleotide sequences from this sample produce the same CDR3. This chain links TRBV19 with TRBJ1-1; 11 bases map to TRBD1. J was trimmed by 1 base and V by 5 bases; bases with no gene match: 3. The CDR3 is 15 residues long. The germline V gene has CDR1 LNHDA and CDR2 SQIVND (reference sequence). The CDR3 is CASSVGTGGNTEAFF. The CDR3 DNA follows: TGTGCCAGTAGTGTGGGGACAGGGGGGAACACTGAAGCTTTCTTT.

This rearrangement joins TRBV6-2 or TRBV6-3 to TRBJ1-1; 7 bases are a match to TRBD1. This CDR3 is built from 14 residues. Germline assignment: CDR1 MNHEY and CDR2 SVGEGT. V trimming: 2 bases; J trimming: 4 bases; junction bases outside the gene matches: 4. DNA of the CDR3: TGTGCCAGCAGTTACCCAGGGGGTGGCACTGAAGCTTTCTTT. Translation: CASSYPGGGTEAFF.

A single count supports this clone. This chain links TRBV6-4 with TRBJ1-2; the D is unclear. V was pared by 0 bases and J by 5 bases, with 19 bases between. Germline V gives CDR1 MRHNA, CDR2 SNTAGT. This CDR3 region has 17 residues. CDR3 nucleotide sequence: TGTGCCAGCAGTGACTCGAGCCTTTCCCAGATAGGGTATGGCTACACCTTC. Its protein is CASSDSSLSQIGYGYTF.

The chain is built from TRBV19 and TRBJ1-2, with 9 positions matching TRBD1. CDR3 length: 14 amino acids. V lost 6 bases, J lost 7 bases, and 9 bases stayed unmatched. Germline CDR1 LNHDA, CDR2 SQIVND (reference sequence). CDR3 in DNA: TGTGCCAGTAGGACCGGACAGGGGATAGGTGGCTACACCTTC. Amino acids: CASRTGQGIGGYTF.

The chain recombines TRBV6-5 with TRBJ2-5; D is ambiguous. This CDR3 spans 14 amino acids. Germline V CDR1 and CDR2: MNHEY, SVGAGI. The germline V and J ends were trimmed by 6 bases and 2 bases, with 13 bases remaining between them. CDR3 in amino acids: CASSDLTPQETQYF. The CDR3 DNA reads as TGTGCCAGCAGCGATTTGACACCTCAAGAGACCCAGTACTTC.

The chain recombines TRBV28 with TRBJ1-3, with D maybe TRBD1 (6 bases). V lost 8 bases and J 4 bases, leaving 18 bases between the germline ends. The CDR3 consists of 15 residues. Germline lookup yields CDR1 MDHEN and CDR2 SYDVKM. The CDR3 spells CASAPQGGPGNTIYF. CDR3 sequence (DNA): TGTGCCAGCGCCCCACAGGGAGGCCCGGGAAACACCATATATTTT.

The V gene is TRBV5-6, the J gene TRBJ2-3; D unresolved. The CDR3 loop spans 16 amino acids. Trimming shortened V by 0 bases and J by 2 bases, and 13 bases separated the two germline ends. Per germline, CDR1 SGHDT and CDR2 YYEEEE. The CDR3 loop reads CASSLAVADYTDTQYF. The CDR3 nucleotides read TGTGCCAGCAGCTTGGCCGTGGCGGATTACACAGATACGCAGTATTTT.

The chain has TRBV5-1 and TRBJ1-2; maybe TRBD1 (5 bases). V lost 0 bases, J lost 1 base, and 13 bases lay in between. CDR3 length: 16 residues. CDR1 and CDR2 from the germline V gene are SGHRS and YFSETQ. Here the CDR3 DNA reads TGCGCCAGCAGCTTGGCGGGGGATCCCGGTAACTATGGCTACACCTTC. It codes for CASSLAGDPGNYGYTF.

This chain joins TRBV19 and TRBJ1-2, with no clear D. Germline-derived CDR1 and CDR2 are LNHDA and SQIVND (reference sequence). The ends were cut back, 5 bases at V and 5 bases at J, with 18 bases in the middle. The CDR3 contains 15 residues. The CDR3 coding sequence is TGTGCCAGTAGTTTCAGGAGACTTCGCGCTTATGGCTACACCTTC. Protein: CASSFRRLRAYGYTF.

This clone turned up a few times. The CDR3 DNA sequence: TGTGCCAGCAGCTTTGACAGGGGGTTGAGTCAGCCCCAGCATTTT. Its protein is CASSFDRGLSQPQHF. V gene TRBV7-2 combines with J gene TRBJ1-5; TRBD1 agrees at 9 bases. Germline lookup yields CDR1 SGHTA and CDR2 FQGNSA. The CDR3 has 15 amino acids. Trimming removed 3 bases from V and 6 bases from J; junction bases left unmatched: 6.

The chain uses TRBV7-2 and TRBJ2-3; D possibly corresponds to TRBD1 (5 bases). Germline V lookup: CDR1 SGHTA, CDR2 FQGNSA. V lost 0 bases to trimming and J lost 1 base, with 8 bases between them. CDR3 length: 15 amino acids. The CDR3 loop is CASSLAGRGTDTQYF. In DNA form, the CDR3 reads TGTGCCAGCAGCTTAGCGGGGCGAGGCACAGATACGCAGTATTTT.

The rearrangement uses TRBV25-1 and TRBJ1-2, with 7 bases identical to TRBD1. V lost 6 bases, J lost 8 bases, and 18 bases stayed unmatched. CDR1 MGHDK and CDR2 SYGVNS come from the germline V gene. The CDR3 sequence is 16 residues long. CDR3 bases: TGTGCCAGCAGCTCTAACACAGGGGTGGGGAGGGGCGGCTACACCTTC. Translating it yields CASSSNTGVGRGGYTF.

This clone was seen only a few times. This sequence joins TRBV5-1 and TRBJ2-7; D not certain. The CDR3 covers 13 residues. The germline CDR1 and CDR2 sequences are SGHRS and YFSETQ. With 0 bases removed from V and 3 bases from J, the gap between germline ends came to 7 bases. This CDR3 reads CASSLVVGYEQYF. The CDR3 DNA follows: TGCGCCAGCAGCTTGGTGGTCGGCTACGAGCAGTACTTC.

The chain uses TRBV30 and TRBJ1-6; 7 nucleotides line up with TRBD1. The V and J ends lost 3 bases and 1 base, in that order; junction bases with no gene match: 18. Germline V gives CDR1 GTSNPN, CDR2 SVGIG (reference sequence). The CDR3 spans 20 residues. CDR3 bases: TGTGCCTGGAGCGCCTACACAGGGGATTATAGGTTATCCTATAATTCACCCCTCCACTTT. It codes for CAWSAYTGDYRLSYNSPLHF.

V is TRBV19 and J is TRBJ1-5; 10 bases are shared with TRBD1. This CDR3 spans 14 amino acids. V was pared by 5 bases and J by 6 bases, with 4 bases of the junction left unmatched. Germline values: CDR1 LNHDA, CDR2 SQIVND (reference sequence). The CDR3 loop is CASSWTGGRQPQHF. The CDR3 bases are TGTGCCAGTAGTTGGACAGGGGGACGTCAGCCCCAGCATTTT.

The CDR3: CASSIMARGTGVTEAFF. CDR3 coding DNA: TGTGCCAGTAGTATAATGGCCCGCGGGACAGGGGTCACTGAAGCTTTCTTT. The genes are TRBV19 and TRBJ1-1; 10 positions agree with TRBD1. The length of the CDR3 is 17 residues. CDR1 and CDR2 (germline): LNHDA, SQIVND (reference sequence). Trimming cost V 2 bases and J 4 bases; bases outside gene matches: 10.

The genes are TRBV30 and TRBJ1-4; no reliable D call. The CDR3 has 16 residues. Trimming pared 2 bases from V and 1 base from J, leaving 14 bases between. Germline lookup yields CDR1 GTSNPN and CDR2 SVGIG (reference sequence). CDR3 nucleotides: TGTGCCTGGAGTACACCCCTAGCAGGAACTAATGAAAAACTGTTTTTT. Encoded protein: CAWSTPLAGTNEKLFF.

The chain employs TRBV25-1 and TRBJ2-7; D not certain. Trimming removed 6 bases at V and 1 base at J, with 10 bases between. The germline CDR1 and CDR2 sequences are MGHDK and SYGVNS. The CDR3 sequence is 13 residues long. CDR3 sequence: CASSPRPSYEQYF. DNA of the CDR3: TGTGCCAGCAGCCCAAGGCCTTCCTACGAGCAGTACTTC.

The gene calls are TRBV19 and TRBJ1-2; 11 nucleotides line up with TRBD1. The CDR3 sequence is 15 residues long. V shed 6 bases and J 4 bases; nucleotides not matched to a gene: 7. Germline V gives CDR1 LNHDA, CDR2 SQIVND (reference sequence). In DNA form, the CDR3 reads TGTGCCAGTAGCACCTCCGGGACAGGGGGCTATGGCTACACCTTC. Protein product: CASSTSGTGGYGYTF. The whole variable domain, remainder taken from reference TRBV19 and TRBJ1-2, is DGGITQSPKYLFRKEGQNVTLSCEQNLNHDAMYWYRQDPGQGLRLIYYSQIVNDFQKGDIAEGYSVSREKKESFPLTVTSAQKNPTAFYLCASSTSGTGGYGYTFGSGTRLTVV.